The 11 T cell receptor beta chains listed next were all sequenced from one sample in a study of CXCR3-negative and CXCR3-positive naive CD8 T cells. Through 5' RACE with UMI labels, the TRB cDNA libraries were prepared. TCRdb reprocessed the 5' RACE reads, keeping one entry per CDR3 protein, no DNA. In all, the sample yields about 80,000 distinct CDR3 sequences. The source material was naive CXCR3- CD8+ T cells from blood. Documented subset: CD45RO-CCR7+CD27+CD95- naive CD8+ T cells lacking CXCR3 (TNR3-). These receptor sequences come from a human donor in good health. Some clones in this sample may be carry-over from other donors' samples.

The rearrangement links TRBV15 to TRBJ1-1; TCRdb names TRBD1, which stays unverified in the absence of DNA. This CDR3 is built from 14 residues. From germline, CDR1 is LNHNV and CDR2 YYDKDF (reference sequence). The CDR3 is CATSRTGQSDEAFF.

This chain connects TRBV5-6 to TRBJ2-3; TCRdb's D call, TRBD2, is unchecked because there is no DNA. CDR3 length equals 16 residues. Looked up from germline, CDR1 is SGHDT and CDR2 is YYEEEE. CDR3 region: CASSYLAGPRLDTQYF.

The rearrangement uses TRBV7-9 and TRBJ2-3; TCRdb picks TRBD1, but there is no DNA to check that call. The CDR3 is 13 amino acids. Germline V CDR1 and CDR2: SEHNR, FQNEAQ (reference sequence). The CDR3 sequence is CASSPPESDTQYF.

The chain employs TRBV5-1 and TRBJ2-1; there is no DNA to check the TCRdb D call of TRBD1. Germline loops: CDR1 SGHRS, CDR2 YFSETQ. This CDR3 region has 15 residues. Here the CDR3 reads CASMRGPSSYNEQFF.

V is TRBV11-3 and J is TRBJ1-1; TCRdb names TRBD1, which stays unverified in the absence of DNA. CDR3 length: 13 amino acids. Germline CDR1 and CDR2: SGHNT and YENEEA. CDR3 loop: CASSFRGGTEAFF.

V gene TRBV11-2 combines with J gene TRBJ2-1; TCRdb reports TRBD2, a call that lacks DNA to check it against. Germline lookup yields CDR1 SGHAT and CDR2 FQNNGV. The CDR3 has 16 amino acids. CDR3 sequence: CASSPLVAGGPDEQFF.

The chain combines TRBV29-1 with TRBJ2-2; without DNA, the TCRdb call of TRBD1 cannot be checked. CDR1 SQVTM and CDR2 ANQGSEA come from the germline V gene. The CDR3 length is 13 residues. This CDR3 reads CSVSGGRTGELFF.

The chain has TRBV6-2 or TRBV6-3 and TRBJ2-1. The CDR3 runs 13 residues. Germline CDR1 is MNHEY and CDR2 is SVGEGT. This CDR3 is CASSYPNLDEQFF.

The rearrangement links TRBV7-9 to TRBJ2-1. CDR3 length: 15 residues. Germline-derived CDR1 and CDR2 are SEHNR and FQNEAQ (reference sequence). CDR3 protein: CASSSRQGILNEQFF.

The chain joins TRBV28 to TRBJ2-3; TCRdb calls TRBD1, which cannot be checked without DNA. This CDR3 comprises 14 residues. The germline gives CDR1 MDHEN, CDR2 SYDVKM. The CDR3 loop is CASSLRLGADTQYF.

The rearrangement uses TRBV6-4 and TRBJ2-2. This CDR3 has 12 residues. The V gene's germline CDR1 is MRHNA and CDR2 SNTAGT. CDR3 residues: CASSDDTGELFF.